The sequence of this T cell receptor (beta chain) was determined in a study of early T cells in non-severe SARS-CoV-2 infection. The wider study: Unsorted whole blood bulk RNA was sequenced, with unpaired chains.

The protocol attached unique molecular identifiers to individual cDNA molecules. Via MiXCR, TCRdb re-called the 5' RACE reads, giving one row per CDR3 protein. Of some 62,000 distinct CDR3 sequences listed, roughly a tenth are singletons. Study-wide results and limits: Clonotype matching in VDJdb favored anti-spike CD8 responses and did not capture private and CD4 specificities.

V was trimmed by 3 bases and J by 8 bases, leaving 16 bases between them. This CDR3 spans 14 amino acids. This clonotype was seen a handful of times. The target antigen is unknown. Sample: whole blood. The genes are TRBV12-3 or TRBV12-4 and TRBJ1-2; D unclear. The TCR originated in an adult who was a healthcare worker with PCR-confirmed SARS-CoV-2 infection or an uninfected control (not recorded which). CDR3 in amino acids: CASSLSWGGEGYTF. Here the CDR3 DNA reads TGTGCCAGCAGTTTGTCCTGGGGAGGCGAGGGCTACACCTTC.